The rows below give T cell receptor beta chains drawn from one sample of a study of blood T cells in healthy people across ages. From the 5' RACE reads, TCRdb called clonotypes with MiXCR, one entry per CDR3 protein. The sample gives 1,100,000 or so distinct CDR3 sequences, around 43% of which show up once; under 20% is in the top ten. The sample taken for sequencing was blood. The receptors derive from a woman between 55 and 75 years old in good health. Both conserved end residues are part of each CDR3. The D gene is left open where the match is weak. Only some rows state a clone size, as once, few, many or a class for expanded clones.

CASRGRREAIYEQYF TGTGCCAGCAGGGGCAGGCGGGAGGCTATCTACGAGCAGTACTTC NA TRBJ2-7 NA TRBV21-1
CASSVDGKSNQPQHF TGTGCCAGCAGCGTGGACGGTAAGAGCAATCAGCCCCAGCATTTT few TRBJ1-5 NA TRBV9
CTSSQGTSSTDTQYF TGCACCAGCAGCCAGGGCACCAGTAGTACAGATACGCAGTATTTT NA TRBJ2-3 NA TRBV4-1
CASRGTPYSSPLHF TGTGCCAGCCGGGGAACCCCTTATAGTTCACCCCTCCACTTT NA TRBJ1-6 NA TRBV28
CASSFYPKSPITTSTDTQYF TGCGCCAGCAGCTTCTACCCTAAATCCCCCATAACCACTAGCACAGATACGCAGTATTTT NA TRBJ2-3 NA TRBV5-1
CASSYRQGGEKLFF TGTGCCAGCAGTTACAGGCAGGGCGGTGAAAAACTGTTTTTT NA TRBJ1-4 NA TRBV6-5
CASSLGGGWGARVRVNEQFF TGTGCCAGCAGCTTAGGAGGCGGGTGGGGGGCGCGGGTCAGGGTGAATGAGCAGTTCTTC NA TRBJ2-1 NA TRBV7-8
CASSPLNGRAGDTQYF TGTGCCAGCAGCCCCTTGAACGGGAGGGCGGGAGATACGCAGTATTTT few TRBJ2-3 TRBD2 TRBV9
CASSPYSGGLAVYNEQFF TGTGCCAGCAGCCCCTATTCGGGAGGACTAGCGGTGTACAATGAGCAGTTCTTC NA TRBJ2-1 TRBD2 TRBV9
CAISESTPGTGLSYEQYF TGTGCCATCAGTGAGTCGACCCCCGGGACAGGCTTATCCTACGAGCAGTACTTC NA TRBJ2-7 TRBD1 TRBV10-3
CASSFGEDGQFF TGTGCCAGCAGTTTTGGGGAGGACGGGCAGTTCTTC NA TRBJ2-1 NA TRBV12-3/TRBV12-4
CASSAADSTAEQYF TGCGCCAGCAGTGCGGCAGACTCTACCGCCGAGCAGTACTTC NA TRBJ2-7 NA TRBV10-1
CSARDFRGPTDTQYF TGCAGTGCTAGAGACTTCCGGGGCCCCACAGATACGCAGTATTTT many TRBJ2-3 NA TRBV20-1
CASTAGFNEQFF TGTGCCAGCACGGCGGGGTTCAATGAGCAGTTCTTC NA TRBJ2-1 NA TRBV12-3/TRBV12-4
CASSLWGGGNQPQHF TGTGCCAGCAGTTTATGGGGTGGTGGCAATCAGCCCCAGCATTTT NA TRBJ1-5 NA TRBV12-3/TRBV12-4
CATSTLTSEQYF TGTGCCACCAGCACGCTCACCTCCGAGCAGTACTTC NA TRBJ2-7 NA TRBV15
CSALTQGELADTQYF TGCAGTGCCCTTACACAGGGGGAGTTGGCAGATACGCAGTATTTT few TRBJ2-3 TRBD1 TRBV20-1
CASSSGPLDTQYF TGTGCCAGCAGCTCGGGTCCCCTAGATACGCAGTATTTT NA TRBJ2-3 NA TRBV5-6
CSVSQGLAVYNEQFF TGCAGCGTTTCTCAGGGACTAGCGGTCTACAATGAGCAGTTCTTC once TRBJ2-1 TRBD2 TRBV29-1
CSARNYFQETQYF TGCAGTGCTAGGAATTATTTTCAAGAGACCCAGTACTTC NA TRBJ2-5 NA TRBV20-1
CASRATGNTQYF TGTGCCAGCAGAGCTACAGGGAACACGCAGTATTTT NA TRBJ2-3 NA TRBV12-3/TRBV12-4
CASSDRGETEAFF TGTGCCAGCAGCGATCGGGGGGAGACTGAAGCTTTCTTT few TRBJ1-1 NA TRBV11-2
CSARGRRTLQETQYF TGCAGTGCCCGGGGGCGGCGCACACTCCAAGAGACCCAGTACTTC NA TRBJ2-5 NA TRBV20-1
CASLSASRTGELFF TGTGCCAGCCTAAGTGCCAGCCGAACCGGGGAGCTGTTTTTT once TRBJ2-2 NA TRBV7-9
CASRDDSSYGQYF TGTGCCAGCAGAGATGACAGCTCCTACGGGCAGTACTTC NA TRBJ2-7 NA TRBV11-2
CASSETGTSNNEQFF TGTGCCAGCAGCGAAACCGGGACTAGTAATAATGAGCAGTTCTTC NA TRBJ2-1 TRBD2 TRBV9
CSALYSTSGRIATDTQYF TGCAGTGCTCTTTACTCTACTAGCGGGAGAATTGCCACAGATACGCAGTATTTT NA TRBJ2-3 TRBD2 TRBV20-1
CASSDAGNSPLHF TGTGCCAGCAGCGACGCGGGGAATTCACCCCTCCACTTT NA TRBJ1-6 NA TRBV6-2/TRBV6-3
CASSSGLAGVPSWNEQFF TGCGCCAGCAGCTCAGGACTAGCGGGAGTGCCTTCCTGGAATGAGCAGTTCTTC once TRBJ2-1 TRBD2 TRBV5-1
CASSQGLGLAATYEQYF TGTGCCAGCAGCCAAGGATTGGGACTAGCGGCGACCTACGAGCAGTACTTC NA TRBJ2-7 TRBD2 TRBV4-2
CASRPDRDNQPQHF TGTGCCAGCAGGCCCGACAGAGACAATCAGCCCCAGCATTTT few TRBJ1-5 NA TRBV27
CASSSTGFEAKNIQYF TGTGCCAGCAGCTCGACAGGGTTCGAAGCCAAAAACATTCAGTACTTC NA TRBJ2-4 TRBD1 TRBV28
CSARPRTSGSWGKSSYEQYF TGCAGTGCTAGACCTCGGACTAGCGGGAGCTGGGGGAAAAGCTCCTACGAGCAGTACTTC NA TRBJ2-7 TRBD2 TRBV20-1
CASSLSGPYGYTF TGTGCCAGCAGTTTATCCGGTCCCTATGGCTACACCTTC NA TRBJ1-2 NA TRBV27
CSARVSGQSSYEQYF TGCAGTGCTAGAGTTTCGGGACAGAGTTCCTACGAGCAGTACTTC NA TRBJ2-7 TRBD1 TRBV20-1